The T cell receptor beta chain under discussion was sequenced for a study of OX40 agonist ivuxolimab in advanced cancers. About the study: Dosing consisted of intravenous ivuxolimab at 0.01 to 10 mg/kg every 2 weeks. Averaging roughly 60 years in age, with a range of roughly 23 to 85, the cohort was about 83% male.

Germline CDR1 is LNHDA and CDR2 is SQIVND (reference sequence). The CDR3 is made up of 15 amino acids. V shed 5 bases and J shed 7 bases, with 18 bases lying between them. Data came from immunoSEQ multiplex PCR; TCRdb stores just in-frame clones and leaves some out. The sample contains around 75,000 clones, 80% to 90% of which appear only once. Autoimmune disease history or systemic immunosuppression meant exclusion. This clone has a single count. The sample in question was CD4+ or CD8+ T cells sorted from blood, obtained in a trial of the OX40 agonist ivuxolimab. V usage is TRBV19 and J usage is TRBJ2-1; perhaps D is TRBD1 or TRBD2 (5 bases each). This clonotype was sampled from an adult with an advanced solid tumor such as melanoma, head and neck, liver or kidney cancer. The CDR3 spells CASSARGQYLNEQFF. The CDR3 nucleotides are TGTGCCAGTAGTGCCCGGGGCCAATACTTAAATGAGCAGTTCTTC.